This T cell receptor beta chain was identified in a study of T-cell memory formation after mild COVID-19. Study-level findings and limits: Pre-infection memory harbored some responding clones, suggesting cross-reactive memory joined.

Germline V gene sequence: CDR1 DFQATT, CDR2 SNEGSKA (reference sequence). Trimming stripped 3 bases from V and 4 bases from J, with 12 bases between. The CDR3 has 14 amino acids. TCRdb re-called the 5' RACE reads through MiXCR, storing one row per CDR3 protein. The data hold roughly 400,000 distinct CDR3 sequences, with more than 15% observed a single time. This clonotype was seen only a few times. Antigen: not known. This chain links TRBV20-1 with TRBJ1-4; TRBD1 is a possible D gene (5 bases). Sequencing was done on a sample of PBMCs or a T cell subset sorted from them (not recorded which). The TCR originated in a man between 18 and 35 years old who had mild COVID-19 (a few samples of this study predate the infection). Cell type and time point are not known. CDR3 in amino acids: CSARDGGGNEKLFF. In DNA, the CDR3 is TGCAGTGCTAGGGATGGGGGAGGTAATGAAAAACTGTTTTTT.